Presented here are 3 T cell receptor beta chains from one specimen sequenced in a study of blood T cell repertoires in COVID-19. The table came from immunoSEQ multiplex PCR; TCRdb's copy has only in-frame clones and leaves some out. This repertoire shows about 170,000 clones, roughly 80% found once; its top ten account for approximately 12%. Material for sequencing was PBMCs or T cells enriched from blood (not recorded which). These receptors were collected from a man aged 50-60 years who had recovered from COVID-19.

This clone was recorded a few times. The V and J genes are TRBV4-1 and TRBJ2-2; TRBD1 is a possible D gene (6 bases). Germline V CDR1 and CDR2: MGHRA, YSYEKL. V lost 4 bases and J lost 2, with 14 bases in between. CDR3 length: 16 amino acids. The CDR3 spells CASSLEGHPNTGELFF. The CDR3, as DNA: TGCGCCAGCAGCCTTGAGGGACACCCCAACACCGGGGAGCTGTTTTTT.

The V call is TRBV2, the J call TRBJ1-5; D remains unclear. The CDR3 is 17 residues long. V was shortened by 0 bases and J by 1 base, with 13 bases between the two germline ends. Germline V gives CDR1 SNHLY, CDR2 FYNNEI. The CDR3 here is CASSEAQEVISNQPQHF. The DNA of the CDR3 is TGTGCCAGCAGTGAAGCGCAAGAGGTCATAAGCAATCAGCCCCAGCATTTT.

The CDR3 DNA is TGTGCCAGCAGCTTAGTCAGCAGGGGGGAAGCTTTCTTT. This sequence encodes CASSLVSRGEAFF. The V gene is TRBV7-3, the J gene TRBJ1-1; TRBD1 matches 7 bases. J gave up 8 bases and V 2 bases, and 5 bases lay outside the gene matches. This CDR3 is built from 13 residues. The germline V gene encodes CDR1 SGHTA and CDR2 FQGTGA.